These 26 T cell receptor beta chains originate from one sample sequenced in a study of cytomegalovirus exposure and HLA in healthy donors. Using immunoSEQ multiplex PCR, the repertoire was profiled, and TCRdb retains in-frame clones only, with some absent. Of around 100,000 clones listed, about 95% are singletons. The sample consisted of PBMCs. The source of these receptors is a woman aged 18-35 years in good health and CMV-seronegative.

This clone has only a few counts. J is TRBJ1-2 and V is TRBV4-3; D call uncertain. Germline assignment: CDR1 LGHNA and CDR2 YSLEER. V was shortened by 4 bases and J by 3 bases, with 15 bases between the two germline ends. This CDR3 has 15 amino acids. The CDR3 loop is CASSPIGSLDYGYTF. CDR3 nucleotide sequence: TGCGCCAGCAGCCCCATCGGGTCTCTTGACTATGGCTACACCTTC.

The chain is built from TRBV2 and TRBJ2-1, with a possible D match to TRBD2 (5 bases). CDR1 and CDR2 (germline): SNHLY, FYNNEI. V dropped 8 bases and J dropped 9 bases, with 20 bases sitting between them. This CDR3 spans 14 amino acids. The CDR3 sequence: CASASTSERGEQFF. The CDR3 DNA reads TGTGCCAGCGCTAGCACTTCCGAACGTGGTGAGCAGTTCTTC. Variable domain in full (rest from reference TRBV2 and TRBJ2-1): EPEVTQTPSHQVTQMGQEVILRCVPISNHLYFYWYRQILGQKVEFLVSFYNNEISEKSEIFDDQFSVERPDGSNFTLKIRSTKLEDSAMYFCASASTSERGEQFFGPGTRLTVL.

The chain links TRBV30 to TRBJ1-1, with 8 nucleotides matching TRBD1. V shed 0 bases and J 0 bases; nucleotides not matched to a gene: 9. The length of the CDR3 is 17 residues. Germline V gene lookup returns CDR1 GTSNPN and CDR2 SVGIG (reference sequence). In DNA, the CDR3 is TGTGCCTGGAGTGTACAGGGGGTCCCTCCTATGAACACTGAAGCTTTCTTT. Protein product: CAWSVQGVPPMNTEAFF.

The chain links TRBV4-2 to TRBJ1-1; D is ambiguous. The germline gives CDR1 LGHNA, CDR2 YNFKEQ. The CDR3 spans 16 residues. V lost 1 base to trimming and J lost 1 base, with 13 bases between them. CDR3: CASSQGITRGNTEAFF. In DNA form, the CDR3 reads TGTGCCAGCAGCCAAGGAATAACACGGGGGAACACTGAAGCTTTCTTT.

V gene TRBV11-2 combines with J gene TRBJ2-3; D perhaps matches TRBD2 (6 bases). The CDR3 totals 15 residues. Trimming pared 5 bases from V and 2 bases from J, leaving 14 bases between. Germline CDR1 and CDR2: SGHAT and FQNNGV. CDR3 DNA sequence: TGTGCCAGCAGCCCCTCCACTAGCTTCACAGATACGCAGTATTTT. Translation gives CASSPSTSFTDTQYF.

V usage is TRBV4-1 and J usage is TRBJ2-5, with TRBD2 matching over 8 bases. After removal of 4 bases from V and 2 bases from J, the junction contained 9 bases not matched to a gene. CDR3 length: 16 amino acids. Germline CDR1 MGHRA, CDR2 YSYEKL. CDR3 protein: CASSPLRGGFQETQYF. The CDR3 region has the DNA TGCGCCAGCAGCCCCCTGCGCGGGGGGTTTCAAGAGACCCAGTACTTC.

V and J are TRBV7-2 and TRBJ1-1, with 9 bases matching TRBD1. Trimming removed 3 bases from V and 0 bases from J; junction bases left unmatched: 8. CDR1 is SGHTA, CDR2 FQGNSA, per germline. This CDR3 spans 17 amino acids. CDR3 sequence: CASSLEGTGRMNTEAFF. CDR3 sequence (DNA): TGTGCCAGCAGCTTGGAAGGGACAGGGCGGATGAACACTGAAGCTTTCTTT.

The V and J genes are TRBV4-3 and TRBJ2-6; D perhaps matches TRBD2 (5 bases). The CDR3 loop spans 17 amino acids. Germline CDR1 LGHNA, CDR2 YSLEER. The V end was cut by 1 base, the J end by 2 bases, with 12 bases between. CDR3 region: CASSQGTPGAGANVLTF. CDR3 coding DNA: TGCGCCAGCAGCCAAGGGACGCCCGGGGCTGGGGCCAACGTCCTGACTTTC.

V and J are TRBV6-1 and TRBJ2-7; 9 nucleotides line up with TRBD1. The CDR3 spans 13 residues. The germline V gene encodes CDR1 MNHNS and CDR2 SASEGT. The J segment lost 6 bases and the V segment lost 5 bases, leaving 5 bases of the junction unmatched. CDR3 bases: TGTGCCAGCAGTCCGGGACAGGGTCCCGAGCAGTACTTC. It specifies CASSPGQGPEQYF.

The table lists this clone with a few counts. The chain recombines TRBV9 with TRBJ2-2; 13 nucleotides match TRBD2. The length of the CDR3 is 19 residues. Germline CDR1 and CDR2: SGDLS and YYNGEE. Trimming took 3 bases from V and 3 from J; bases not matched to a gene: 11. The CDR3 coding sequence is TGTGCCAGCAGCGCCCTCGGACTAGCGGGGGCCAGATACACCGGGGAGCTGTTTTTT. Protein sequence: CASSALGLAGARYTGELFF.

V is TRBV27 and J is TRBJ2-1; a possible D gene is TRBD2 (5 bases). Per the germline V gene, CDR1 is MNHEY and CDR2 is SMNVEV (reference sequence). This CDR3 region has 15 residues. V was cut by 7 bases and J by 0 bases, with 13 bases left in between. The CDR3 spells CASKRTGSSYNEQFF. The CDR3 DNA reads as TGTGCCAGCAAGAGAACGGGGAGCTCCTACAATGAGCAGTTCTTC.

This chain uses TRBV7-2 with TRBJ1-1, with 7 bases that match TRBD1. Germline values: CDR1 SGHTA, CDR2 FQGNSA. The CDR3 has 15 residues. J lost 4 bases, V lost 5 bases, and 10 bases had no gene match. The CDR3 DNA follows: TGTGCCAGCAGCAGAGGCGGTACAGGGGCCACTGAAGCTTTCTTT. Translating it yields CASSRGGTGATEAFF.

The chain is built from TRBV7-9 and TRBJ1-1; D is unresolved. Germline assignment: CDR1 SEHNR and CDR2 FQNEAQ (reference sequence). The CDR3 is 14 residues long. V lost 2 bases to trimming and J lost 1 base, with 8 bases between them. CDR3 sequence: CASSLSPENTEAFF. The CDR3 bases are TGTGCCAGCAGCTTAAGTCCAGAGAACACTGAAGCTTTCTTT.

The V call is TRBV10-3, the J call TRBJ2-1, with 13 bases matching TRBD2. The CDR3 loop spans 14 amino acids. CDR1 and CDR2 (germline): ENHRY, SYGVKD. V shed 8 bases and J 8 bases; nucleotides not matched to a gene: 6. CDR3 amino acids: CAIQLAGGPHEQFF. For the CDR3, the DNA is TGTGCCATCCAACTAGCGGGGGGGCCCCATGAGCAGTTCTTC.

This rearrangement joins TRBV5-1 to TRBJ2-5; 15 bases align to TRBD2. J was trimmed by 5 bases and V by 3 bases; bases with no gene match: 2. The CDR3 loop spans 15 amino acids. The germline gives CDR1 SGHRS, CDR2 YFSETQ. In DNA, the CDR3 is TGCGCCAGCAGCTCAGGACTAGCGGGAGGGGAGACCCAGTACTTC. Translated: CASSSGLAGGETQYF.

This chain uses TRBV5-6 with TRBJ1-2; D remains unclear. V lost 1 base, J lost 3 bases, and 13 bases lay in between. The length of the CDR3 is 15 residues. Germline V gives CDR1 SGHDT, CDR2 YYEEEE. DNA for the CDR3: TGTGCCAGCAGCTTGCGAAGGACTACCCACTATGGCTACACCTTC. It codes for CASSLRRTTHYGYTF.

This clone was seen once. The J gene is TRBJ2-3, the V gene TRBV5-4; no firm D call. Germline CDR1 and CDR2: SGHNT and YYREEE (reference sequence). The CDR3 has 12 residues. V lost 1 base to trimming and J lost 6 bases, with 6 bases between them. CDR3 in amino acids: CASSLILDTQYF. The CDR3, as DNA: TGTGCCAGCAGCTTGATACTTGATACGCAGTATTTT.

This rearrangement joins TRBV10-2 to TRBJ1-2, with 7 bases lining up with TRBD1. The germline gives CDR1 WSHSY, CDR2 SAAADI. V lost 0 bases to trimming and J lost 8 bases; unmatched junction nucleotides: 9. The CDR3 totals 15 residues. CDR3 region: CASSESRGRFEGYTF. The CDR3 DNA sequence: TGCGCCAGCAGTGAGTCAAGGGGGCGCTTTGAGGGCTACACCTTC.

The CDR3 loop is CASSLEVGLAANNEQFF. The CDR3 DNA reads TGCGCCAGCAGCTTGGAAGTAGGGCTAGCAGCCAACAATGAGCAGTTCTTC. V usage is TRBV5-1 and J usage is TRBJ2-1, with D possibly matching TRBD2 (5 bases). V was shortened by 0 bases and J by 5 bases, with 18 bases between the two germline ends. There are 17 residues in the CDR3. The V gene's germline CDR1 is SGHRS and CDR2 YFSETQ.

The chain's CDR3 is CASSRPGSSYGYTF. DNA of the CDR3: TGCGCCAGCAGCCGCCCGGGTTCTAGCTATGGCTACACCTTC. The chain is built from TRBV4-3 and TRBJ1-2; no clear D. The germline V gene has CDR1 LGHNA and CDR2 YSLEER. There are 14 residues in the CDR3. Trimming left V 4 bases short and J 4 bases short, with 13 bases between.

J is TRBJ2-2 and V is TRBV9; D might be TRBD1 (5 bases). Germline values: CDR1 SGDLS, CDR2 YYNGEE. V lost 2 bases, J lost 1 base, and 15 bases lay in between. This CDR3 spans 17 amino acids. The CDR3 sequence: CASSVRQGMVNTGELFF. The CDR3 nucleotides read TGTGCCAGCAGCGTCCGGCAGGGAATGGTGAACACCGGGGAGCTGTTTTTT.

The chain carries TRBV5-1 and TRBJ2-4; the match to TRBD1 covers 9 bases. V dropped 4 bases and J dropped 5; count of bases not matched to a gene: 7. The CDR3 runs 15 residues. Germline CDR1 is SGHRS and CDR2 is YFSETQ. The CDR3 nucleotides are TGCGCCAGCAGCGTACAGGGGGCGCAAGAAAACATTCAGTACTTC. This sequence encodes CASSVQGAQENIQYF.

The chain couples TRBV10-3 to TRBJ2-5, with 10 bases lining up with TRBD1. Germline values: CDR1 ENHRY, CDR2 SYGVKD. Trimming cost V 3 bases and J 1 base; bases outside gene matches: 11. The CDR3 is made up of 18 amino acids. CDR3 nucleotide sequence: TGTGCCATCAGTGAATTGATGACAGGGGGCGAGAGCCAAGAGACCCAGTACTTC. It yields the protein CAISELMTGGESQETQYF.

The chain employs TRBV18 and TRBJ1-2; maybe TRBD1 (6 bases). The CDR3 consists of 14 residues. The V end lost 4 bases, the J end lost 0 bases, and 9 bases lay between the germline ends. Per germline, CDR1 KGHSH and CDR2 LQKENI. The CDR3, as DNA: TGTGCCAGCTCACGGACAGCCCCTAACTATGGCTACACCTTC. This codes for CASSRTAPNYGYTF.

The chain has TRBV7-9 and TRBJ1-6; maybe TRBD1 (5 bases). Germline CDR1 and CDR2: SEHNR and FQNEAQ (reference sequence). This CDR3 spans 15 amino acids. V gave up 2 bases and J gave up 4 bases, with 9 bases separating them. CDR3 sequence reads: CASSLSGGYNSPLHF. The CDR3 DNA reads TGTGCCAGCAGCTTATCGGGGGGGTATAATTCACCCCTCCACTTT.

This chain uses TRBV6-5 with TRBJ1-1; 8 bases align to TRBD1. The germline V gene has CDR1 MNHEY and CDR2 SVGAGI. This CDR3 is built from 15 residues. The V gene end was trimmed by 6 bases and the J gene end by 7 bases; junction bases not matched to a gene: 13. For the CDR3, the DNA is TGTGCCAGCAGACCTCGACGGACAGGGCGGGGTGAAGCTTTCTTT. This sequence encodes CASRPRRTGRGEAFF.